This T cell receptor beta chain was recorded in a study of CD8+ T cells in alopecia areata. About this clone: Antigen specificity is unknown.

Sequencing templates came from extracted RNA that was reverse transcribed into cDNA. Sequencing used immunoSEQ multiplex PCR; TCRdb keeps in-frame clones, though not all of them. Among over 150,000 clones, 50% to 60% were seen once, and the ten largest hold approximately 0.7%. V was trimmed by 6 bases and J by 3 bases, leaving 14 bases between them. Germline lookup yields CDR1 SNHLY and CDR2 FYNNEI. This CDR3 has 14 residues. Study-level findings and limits: More clonal than normal scalp was lesional scalp, particularly alopecia totalis/universalis. The study found that many expanded lesional clones persisted in scalp and blood during tofacitinib.

Documented treatment: oral pan-JAK inhibitor, 5-10 mg twice daily. Collected material from alopecia areata patients comprised lesional scalp punch biopsies and peripheral blood. The chain recombines TRBV2 with TRBJ1-1; the D gene is possibly TRBD1 (5 bases). The TCR originated in a human donor with alopecia areata. The sequencing here drew on CD4+ T cells sorted from blood, taken at week 4, from a patient treated with tofacitinib. The CDR3 DNA reads TGTGCCAGCAGGCGAACGGGGGGGGACACTGAAGCTTTCTTT. This codes for CASRRTGGDTEAFF.